The 26 T cell receptor beta chains given below trace back to one sample, sequenced in a study of liver allograft versus peripheral blood T cells. Across the study: Transplanted-liver T cell receptor repertoires were compared with recipients' peripheral blood repertoires.

TCRdb used MiXCR to reprocess the reads, holding one entry per CDR3 protein. The repertoire consists of over 5,500 distinct CDR3 sequences, with 15% to 20% occurring once and the leading ten covering roughly three fifths. Every receptor here comes from a human patient who had a liver transplant. Part of the T cells may come from the graft donor.

The chain links TRBV27 to TRBJ2-1; 9 bases fit TRBD2. This CDR3 is built from 16 residues. J lost 4 bases, V lost 2 bases, and 6 bases had no gene match. Germline lookup yields CDR1 MNHEY and CDR2 SMNVEV (reference sequence). As DNA, the CDR3 is TGTGCCAGCAGTTTAGATGGCGGGGGGGCTTACAATGAGCAGTTCTTC. Translating gives CASSLDGGGAYNEQFF.

This clonotype has a count of ten or more. V gene TRBV14 combines with J gene TRBJ1-2; D call uncertain. Germline V gene data show CDR1 as SGHDN and CDR2 as FVKESK. V lost 0 bases to trimming and J lost 3 bases, with 8 bases between them. The CDR3 loop spans 14 amino acids. The CDR3 DNA follows: TGTGCCAGCAGCCAAGACAAGGGCTACTATGGCTACACCTTC. It encodes CASSQDKGYYGYTF.

This clonotype has a handful of counts. The CDR3, as DNA: TGTGCCAGCAGTTCCTTTCAGGGGGCGAACACTGAAGCTTTCTTT. Translation: CASSSFQGANTEAFF. The chain combines TRBV6-2 or TRBV6-3 with TRBJ1-1, with 8 bases aligning to TRBD1. Germline CDR1 MNHEY, CDR2 SVGEGT. V gave up 4 bases and J gave up 1 base; unmatched junction bases: 5. This CDR3 spans 15 amino acids.

This clonotype was seen repeatedly, ten times or more. J is TRBJ1-5 and V is TRBV6-6, with D possibly matching TRBD1 (5 bases). The CDR3 length is 15 residues. V dropped 0 bases and J dropped 3 bases, with 9 bases sitting between them. The germline V gene encodes CDR1 MNHNY and CDR2 SVGAGI (reference sequence). The chain's CDR3 is CASSYSTGPNQPQHF. The DNA of the CDR3 is TGTGCCAGCAGTTACTCAACAGGCCCCAATCAGCCCCAGCATTTT.

J is TRBJ2-5 and V is TRBV7-9; perhaps TRBD2 as D (5 bases). Per germline, CDR1 SEHNR and CDR2 FQNEAQ (reference sequence). V was shortened by 0 bases and J by 2 bases, with 7 bases between the two germline ends. This CDR3 contains 14 residues. The CDR3 is CASSLAWRQETQYF. The DNA of the CDR3 is TGTGCCAGCAGCTTAGCGTGGAGGCAAGAGACCCAGTACTTC.

The chain uses TRBV6-5 and TRBJ1-2, with D possibly matching TRBD1 (6 bases). Trimming removed 6 bases from V and 4 bases from J, with 15 bases in between. The CDR3 runs to 14 residues. CDR1 and CDR2 from the germline V gene are MNHEY and SVGAGI. In DNA, the CDR3 is TGTGCCAGCAGCGGGGGGCCAGACCCCTATGGCTACACCTTC. It yields the protein CASSGGPDPYGYTF.

The chain uses TRBV27 and TRBJ2-7; D tentatively reads TRBD1 or TRBD2 (5 bases each). The CDR3 loop spans 13 amino acids. Trimming removed 2 bases from V and 4 bases from J, with 9 bases in between. Germline lookup yields CDR1 MNHEY and CDR2 SMNVEV (reference sequence). CDR3 sequence (DNA): TGTGCCAGCAGTTTAGGGGGTAATTACGAGCAGTACTTC. This encodes CASSLGGNYEQYF.

This chain uses TRBV20-1 with TRBJ2-7; D might be TRBD2 (6 bases). V was trimmed by 2 bases and J by 5 bases, leaving 19 bases between them. This CDR3 is built from 15 residues. The germline gives CDR1 DFQATT, CDR2 SNEGSKA (reference sequence). The DNA of the CDR3 is TGCAGTGCTAGAAATCTCGGCGGGGATATTGACGAGCAGTACTTC. It translates to CSARNLGGDIDEQYF.

This chain uses TRBV20-1 with TRBJ2-5; D is possibly TRBD1 (5 bases). Germline values: CDR1 DFQATT, CDR2 SNEGSKA (reference sequence). V was clipped by 0 bases and J by 3 bases, with 14 bases between them. This CDR3 spans 15 amino acids. The CDR3 bases are TGCAGTGCTAGAGATGTTGGGGCACTGGAAGAGACCCAGTACTTC. Amino acid sequence: CSARDVGALEETQYF.

The table lists this clonotype with a few counts. The chain links TRBV9 to TRBJ2-1; D gene unclear. CDR3 length: 15 residues. Trimming took 0 bases from V and 6 from J, leaving 13 bases between them. Germline V gene data show CDR1 as SGDLS and CDR2 as YYNGEE. CDR3 in DNA: TGTGCCAGCAGCGTAGCTGGGGTAACTGGCAATGAGCAGTTCTTC. This gives the protein CASSVAGVTGNEQFF.

By proportion, this clonotype is medium-sized. The chain carries TRBV18 and TRBJ2-7, with D uncertain. The V gene lost 0 bases and the J gene lost 1 base, with 4 bases spanning the gap. The CDR3 sequence is 13 residues long. CDR1 KGHSH and CDR2 LQKENI come from the germline V gene. CDR3 protein: CASSPPLSYEQYF. As DNA, the CDR3 is TGTGCCAGCTCACCACCTCTGTCCTACGAGCAGTACTTC.

The chain recombines TRBV7-9 with TRBJ2-7; D is uncertain. The CDR3 is 11 residues long. Germline CDR1 is SEHNR and CDR2 is FQNEAQ (reference sequence). Trimming cost V 5 bases and J 3 bases, with 5 bases left between them. The CDR3 loop is CASSHDYEQYF. The CDR3 DNA is TGTGCCAGCAGCCATGACTACGAGCAGTACTTC.

This clonotype has just a few counts. The chain uses TRBV9 and TRBJ1-5, with TRBD1 as a possible D gene (5 bases). The CDR3 contains 11 residues. Deletions cut 7 bases from V and 7 bases from J, with 9 bases between. Germline values: CDR1 SGDLS, CDR2 YYNGEE. The CDR3, as DNA: TGTGCCAGCGGGGAGGGGCAGCCCCAGCATTTT. Encoded protein: CASGEGQPQHF.

Judged by abundance, this clonotype is medium-sized. This chain links TRBV6-1 with TRBJ1-2, with a weak D call TRBD1 (5 bases). Germline V gene lookup returns CDR1 MNHNS and CDR2 SASEGT. The CDR3 has 18 amino acids. Trimming pared 3 bases from V and 2 bases from J, leaving 22 bases between. CDR3 DNA: TGTGCCAGCAGTGATCTCCCACCTCAAAGGACACAAAACTATGGCTACACCTTC. It encodes CASSDLPPQRTQNYGYTF.

This clonotype came up many times. J is TRBJ2-7 and V is TRBV19; no clear D. Germline CDR1 and CDR2: LNHDA and SQIVND (reference sequence). CDR3 length: 14 residues. V was pared by 4 bases and J by 4 bases, with 14 bases between. CDR3 nucleotides: TGTGCCAGTAGTACCCTTCGACACGCATACGAGCAGTACTTC. Translated: CASSTLRHAYEQYF.

At least ten counts were recorded for this clonotype. The rearrangement uses TRBV6-1 and TRBJ2-1; 9 nucleotides align to TRBD2. This CDR3 has 16 residues. After removal of 8 bases from V and 3 bases from J, the junction contained 11 bases not matched to a gene. Germline CDR1 reads MNHNS; CDR2 reads SASEGT. The CDR3 DNA is TGTGCCAGCGGGTTCGGGCAGCGGGGGGTCTACAATGAGCAGTTCTTC. Amino acids: CASGFGQRGVYNEQFF.

This clonotype was detected a few times. The V and J genes are TRBV11-2 and TRBJ1-1, with no clear D. V lost 3 bases, J lost 3 bases, and 17 bases lay in between. CDR3 length: 16 amino acids. Per germline, CDR1 SGHAT and CDR2 FQNNGV. The CDR3 DNA follows: TGTGCCAGCAGCTTTTCACCGCGTCCTTTTCACACTGAAGCTTTCTTT. Protein sequence: CASSFSPRPFHTEAFF. The full variable domain, completed using reference TRBV11-2 and TRBJ1-1, is EAGVAQSPRYKIIEKRQSVAFWCNPISGHATLYWYQQILGQGPKLLIQFQNNGVVDDSQLPKDRFSAERLKGVDSTLKIQPAKLEDSAVYLCASSFSPRPFHTEAFFGQGTRLTVV.

This chain uses TRBV11-2 with TRBJ1-1, with a weak D call TRBD1 (5 bases). Germline V gene sequence: CDR1 SGHAT, CDR2 FQNNGV. V dropped 6 bases and J dropped 6 bases, with 23 bases sitting between them. CDR3 length: 16 residues. CDR3 sequence reads: CASRRRDYSDTSEAFF. CDR3 bases: TGTGCCAGCAGGCGCAGGGATTACAGTGACACGTCTGAAGCTTTCTTT.

Many counts were recorded for this clonotype. The gene calls are TRBV19 and TRBJ1-1; TRBD1 might be the D (5 bases). V shed 2 bases and J shed 4 bases, with 11 bases lying between them. CDR1 and CDR2 from the germline V gene are LNHDA and SQIVND (reference sequence). This CDR3 has 14 amino acids. The DNA for the CDR3 is TGTGCCAGTAGTATAAACAGGTTTATCACTGAAGCTTTCTTT. This translates into CASSINRFITEAFF.

By sample share, this clonotype is medium-sized (0.01 to 0.1%). The rearrangement links TRBV29-1 to TRBJ1-4; D is perhaps TRBD1 (6 bases). CDR3 size: 17 residues. CDR1 and CDR2 (germline): SQVTM, ANQGSEA. The V gene lost 0 bases and the J gene lost 10 bases, with 24 bases spanning the gap. This chain's CDR3 is CSVEDPHPGHRSGKLFF. In DNA form, the CDR3 reads TGCAGCGTTGAAGATCCTCACCCGGGACATCGGAGCGGAAAACTGTTTTTT.

The chain carries TRBV11-2 and TRBJ1-2; D unclear. V gave up 0 bases and J gave up 4 bases, with 6 bases separating them. Germline V gene lookup returns CDR1 SGHAT and CDR2 FQNNGV. The CDR3 extends over 13 amino acids. The CDR3 coding sequence is TGTGCCAGCAGCTTAGATCCGACCTATGGCTACACCTTC. It translates to CASSLDPTYGYTF. The full variable domain, rest sourced from reference TRBV11-2 and TRBJ1-2, is EAGVAQSPRYKIIEKRQSVAFWCNPISGHATLYWYQQILGQGPKLLIQFQNNGVVDDSQLPKDRFSAERLKGVDSTLKIQPAKLEDSAVYLCASSLDPTYGYTFGSGTRLTVV.

The V and J genes are TRBV6-1 and TRBJ2-7; no firm D call. The germline V gene has CDR1 MNHNS and CDR2 SASEGT. The CDR3 runs to 17 residues. V was shortened by 5 bases and J by 4 bases, with 24 bases between the two germline ends. This chain's CDR3 is CASSYLDRTADGYEQYF. The CDR3 DNA reads as TGTGCCAGCAGTTACCTCGATCGGACGGCCGACGGGTACGAGCAGTACTTC.

V and J are TRBV5-4 and TRBJ2-7, with 11 positions matching TRBD1. V lost 0 bases, J lost 2 bases, and 4 bases stayed unmatched. Germline-derived CDR1 and CDR2 are SGHNT and YYREEE (reference sequence). The CDR3 consists of 16 residues. CDR3 region: CASSLAGTGGTYEQYF. In nucleotides, the CDR3 is TGTGCCAGCAGCTTGGCAGGGACAGGGGGGACCTACGAGCAGTACTTC.

This clonotype is medium-sized (0.01 to 0.1%) within its sample. V gene TRBV29-1 combines with J gene TRBJ1-1; the D gene is possibly TRBD1 (5 bases). With 7 bases removed from V and 4 bases from J, the gap between germline ends came to 10 bases. There are 11 residues in the CDR3. Germline V gene data show CDR1 as SQVTM and CDR2 as ANQGSEA. CDR3 bases: TGCAGCGCCCCCCAGGGCACTGAAGCTTTCTTT. Translated: CSAPQGTEAFF.

This clonotype came up a few times. The J gene is TRBJ1-5, the V gene TRBV10-3, with D hard to call. Germline CDR1 is ENHRY and CDR2 is SYGVKD. The CDR3 loop spans 12 amino acids. V lost 0 bases and J lost 5, with 2 bases in between. CDR3 sequence reads: CAISESYQPQHF. The CDR3 DNA reads TGTGCCATCAGTGAGTCATATCAGCCCCAGCATTTT.

This clonotype was counted at least ten times. The DNA for the CDR3 is TGTGCCAGTTCTTGGTCAGGGAGGAATGGCTACACCTTC. Its protein product is CASSWSGRNGYTF. The chain employs TRBV19 and TRBJ1-2, with D possibly matching TRBD1 (5 bases). Trimming removed 8 bases at V and 6 bases at J, with 16 bases between. The CDR3 consists of 13 residues. Germline values: CDR1 LNHDA, CDR2 SQIVND (reference sequence).